This entry lists 31 T cell receptor beta chains sequenced from one sample in a study of blood T cell repertoires in COVID-19. This table comes from immunoSEQ multiplex PCR, and its TCRdb copy is limited to in-frame clones, with some not included. The sample carries about 300,000 clones, around 90% recorded once. Source material: PBMCs or T cells enriched from blood (not recorded which). The receptors shown here come from a woman under 30 with acute COVID-19.

The rearrangement uses TRBV5-6 and TRBJ1-4; D gene ambiguous. Trimming cost V 4 bases and J 0 bases, with 10 bases left between them. The CDR3 has 15 residues. Germline CDR1 and CDR2: SGHDT and YYEEEE. The CDR3 DNA is TGTGCCAGCAGCCCGTACAGCACAACTAATGAAAAACTGTTTTTT. This sequence encodes CASSPYSTTNEKLFF. Looking up the rest from reference TRBV5-6 and TRBJ1-4 gives the full variable domain: DAGVTQSPTHLIKTRGQQVTLRCSPKSGHDTVSWYQQALGQGPQFIFQYYEEEERQRGNFPDRFSGHQFPNYSSELNVNALLLGDSALYLCASSPYSTTNEKLFFGSGTQLSVL.

To note about this clone: The identical CDR3 is also encoded by other nucleotide sequences in the sample. CDR3 DNA: TGTGCCAGCAGGTCATCTGGAAACACCATATATTTT. Encoded protein: CASRSSGNTIYF. This chain joins TRBV28 and TRBJ1-3; D remains ambiguous. V lost 6 bases and J lost 1, with 4 bases in between. Germline lookup yields CDR1 MDHEN and CDR2 SYDVKM. This CDR3 is built from 12 residues. Combining the CDR3 with reference TRBV28 and TRBJ1-3 gives the whole variable domain DVKVTQSSRYLVKRTGEKVFLECVQDMDHENMFWYRQDPGLGLRLIYFSYDVKMKEKGDIPEGYSVSREKKERFSLILESASTNQTSMYLCASRSSGNTIYFGEGSWLTVV.

This chain links TRBV11-1 with TRBJ2-7; 8 bases are a match to TRBD2. From germline, CDR1 is SGHAT and CDR2 FQDESV (reference sequence). V lost 3 bases, J lost 3 bases, and 7 bases stayed unmatched. The CDR3 runs 15 residues. The CDR3 DNA is TGTGCCAGCAGCTTTTCCCGGGAGGGATTCTACGAGCAGTACTTC. It codes for CASSFSREGFYEQYF.

The CDR3 sequence is CASSQAVLGRLENTEAFF. The DNA for the CDR3 is TGTGCCAGCAGCCAAGCCGTCCTCGGGCGACTAGAAAACACTGAAGCTTTCTTT. The rearrangement links TRBV4-2 to TRBJ1-1, with D unresolved. Germline CDR1 LGHNA, CDR2 YNFKEQ. This CDR3 region has 18 residues. Trimming stripped 1 base from V and 2 bases from J, with 20 bases between.

The CDR3 DNA sequence: TGCGCCAGCAGCTTAGTACCAGGGGGCCCCTCCGAGCAGTACTTC. Protein product: CASSLVPGGPSEQYF. This chain links TRBV5-1 with TRBJ2-7; 8 bases map to TRBD1. V was pared by 2 bases and J by 6 bases, with 10 bases of the junction left unmatched. The germline gives CDR1 SGHRS, CDR2 YFSETQ. The CDR3 runs 15 residues.

This clone is a singleton in its sample. This sequence joins TRBV14 and TRBJ2-7, with a possible D match to TRBD1 (5 bases). Per the germline V gene, CDR1 is SGHDN and CDR2 is FVKESK. The CDR3 extends over 15 amino acids. V dropped 4 bases and J dropped 3 bases, with 16 bases sitting between them. Here the CDR3 DNA reads TGTGCCAGCAGCCTATTGACAGCTTCTAGCTACGAGCAGTACTTC. Its translation is CASSLLTASSYEQYF.

The CDR3 DNA reads as TGTGCCAGCAGCCAAGGACTCGGGCGACAGGGTCGGTCACCCCTCCACTTT. It yields the protein CASSQGLGRQGRSPLHF. This chain connects TRBV14 to TRBJ1-6; 7 nucleotides align to TRBD1. Germline CDR1 is SGHDN and CDR2 is FVKESK. The CDR3 length is 17 residues. Trimming cost V 1 base and J 10 bases; bases outside gene matches: 13.

The chain combines TRBV29-1 with TRBJ2-3; tentative D call: TRBD2 (6 bases). The CDR3 loop spans 13 amino acids. CDR1 SQVTM and CDR2 ANQGSEA come from the germline V gene. The ends were cut back, 1 base at V and 5 bases at J, with 10 bases in the middle. DNA for the CDR3: TGCAGCGTTGAAGGGAGGGCGAGAGATACGCAGTATTTT. Translated: CSVEGRARDTQYF.

The chain recombines TRBV10-3 with TRBJ1-1; possible D gene TRBD1, 6 bases. The germline V and J ends were trimmed by 5 bases and 1 base, with 14 bases remaining between them. The CDR3 is 15 amino acids. The germline gives CDR1 ENHRY, CDR2 SYGVKD. In DNA, the CDR3 is TGTGCCATCAGTAACTCGGGACATGGGAACACTGAAGCTTTCTTT. Amino acids: CAISNSGHGNTEAFF.

The V and J genes are TRBV2 and TRBJ2-7; weak D call: TRBD2 (6 bases). CDR3 length equals 15 residues. V gave up 3 bases and J gave up 2 bases, with 14 bases separating them. Germline V gives CDR1 SNHLY, CDR2 FYNNEI. CDR3 DNA sequence: TGTGCCAGCAGTGAGAACTTCGGGGGTCCCTACGAGCAGTACTTC. Protein: CASSENFGGPYEQYF.

This chain connects TRBV5-5 to TRBJ2-7; 8 bases match TRBD1. The CDR3 extends over 14 amino acids. V was pared by 2 bases and J by 5 bases, with 6 bases of the junction left unmatched. Germline V gene lookup returns CDR1 SGHKS and CDR2 YYEKEE (reference sequence). In DNA, the CDR3 is TGTGCCAGCAGCTTCTACAGGGGGGAGGACGAGCAGTACTTC. It codes for CASSFYRGEDEQYF.

This clone appeared a few times. The chain couples TRBV5-1 to TRBJ1-1, with TRBD1 identical over 8 bases. Unmatched junction bases numbered 7, after V lost 4 bases and J lost 5 bases. In germline, CDR1 is SGHRS, CDR2 YFSETQ. The CDR3 runs 14 residues. The CDR3 region has the DNA TGCGCCAGCAGCGCAGGACAGGGCGGGACTGAAGCTTTCTTT. The encoded protein is CASSAGQGGTEAFF.

The chain joins TRBV28 to TRBJ2-2, with 7 positions matching TRBD2. V gave up 3 bases and J gave up 3 bases; unmatched junction bases: 4. This CDR3 comprises 15 residues. The germline CDR1 and CDR2 sequences are MDHEN and SYDVKM. The CDR3 is CASSLTSTYTGELFF. CDR3 coding DNA: TGTGCCAGCAGTTTGACTAGCACGTACACCGGGGAGCTGTTTTTT.

The rearrangement joins TRBV9 to TRBJ2-7; D gene ambiguous. Germline loops: CDR1 SGDLS, CDR2 YYNGEE. The CDR3 sequence is 15 residues long. Trimming took 2 bases from V and 0 from J, leaving 12 bases between them. The CDR3 is CASSVGEADSYEQYF. CDR3 DNA sequence: TGTGCCAGCAGCGTTGGAGAGGCAGACTCCTACGAGCAGTACTTC. Drawing the rest from reference TRBV9 and TRBJ2-7, the complete variable domain is DSGVTQTPKHLITATGQRVTLRCSPRSGDLSVYWYQQSLDQGLQFLIQYYNGEERAKGNILERFSAQQFPDLHSELNLSSLELGDSALYFCASSVGEADSYEQYFGPGTRLTVT.

This chain links TRBV6-5 with TRBJ2-7, with 9 bases matching TRBD2. Germline assignment: CDR1 MNHEY and CDR2 SVGAGI. V shed 3 bases, J shed 0 bases, and the junction held 6 bases outside the gene matches. The length of the CDR3 is 16 residues. CDR3 loop: CASSYLAGEISYEQYF. The CDR3 DNA reads TGTGCCAGCAGTTATTTAGCGGGAGAAATCTCCTACGAGCAGTACTTC.

This chain links TRBV9 with TRBJ2-1; 11 positions agree with TRBD2. CDR1 and CDR2 from the germline V gene are SGDLS and YYNGEE. CDR3 length equals 15 residues. V was clipped by 4 bases and J by 10 bases; unmatched bases: 10. CDR3 in amino acids: CASSPPSGRLGEQFF. The CDR3 region has the DNA TGTGCCAGCAGCCCACCTAGCGGGAGGTTAGGGGAGCAGTTCTTC.

The chain recombines TRBV11-3 with TRBJ1-4; 10 bases line up with TRBD1. The CDR3 is made up of 17 amino acids. The ends lost 0 bases at V and 8 bases at J; junction bases unmatched: 9. CDR1 is SGHNT, CDR2 YENEEA, per germline. CDR3: CASSLERWGQGTEKLFF. CDR3 nucleotides: TGTGCCAGCAGCTTAGAGCGGTGGGGACAGGGGACAGAAAAACTGTTTTTT.

This chain links TRBV30 with TRBJ1-6; no definite D call. The CDR3 totals 13 residues. Germline V CDR1 and CDR2: GTSNPN, SVGIG (reference sequence). Trimming shortened V by 2 bases and J by 9 bases, and 11 bases separated the two germline ends. CDR3 DNA: TGTGCCTGGAGTCCGACTGGTGGTTCACCCCTCCACTTT. It is translated as CAWSPTGGSPLHF.

The chain employs TRBV28 and TRBJ2-7; 7 nucleotides align to TRBD1. The CDR3 contains 13 residues. CDR1 is MDHEN and CDR2 is SYDVKM in the germline V gene. This chain's CDR3 is CAVRTGSAYEQYF. Written as DNA, the CDR3 is TGTGCAGTTCGGACAGGTTCAGCCTACGAGCAGTACTTC. Full variable domain (missing parts from reference TRBV28 and TRBJ2-7): DVKVTQSSRYLVKRTGEKVFLECVQDMDHENMFWYRQDPGLGLRLIYFSYDVKMKEKGDIPEGYSVSREKKERFSLILESASTNQTSMYLCAVRTGSAYEQYFGPGTRLTVT.

V gene TRBV28 combines with J gene TRBJ2-1; D is perhaps TRBD1 (6 bases). This CDR3 contains 12 residues. The germline V and J ends were trimmed by 10 bases and 4 bases, with 11 bases remaining between them. From germline, CDR1 is MDHEN and CDR2 SYDVKM. The CDR3 coding sequence is TGTGCCACCGCGACAGGATACAATGAGCAGTTCTTC. This sequence encodes CATATGYNEQFF.

This chain links TRBV18 with TRBJ1-6; 10 bases are a match to TRBD1. This CDR3 spans 14 amino acids. V shed 3 bases, J shed 10 bases, and the junction held 3 bases outside the gene matches. Germline assignment: CDR1 KGHSH and CDR2 LQKENI. CDR3 coding DNA: TGTGCCAGCTCACCGGGACAGGGGTTATCACCCCTCCACTTT. This gives the protein CASSPGQGLSPLHF. The variable domain in full, completed from reference TRBV18 and TRBJ1-6, reads NAGVMQNPRHLVRRRGQEARLRCSPMKGHSHVYWYRQLPEEGLKFMVYLQKENIIDESGMPKERFSAEFPKEGPSILRIQQVVRGDSAAYFCASSPGQGLSPLHFGNGTRLTVT.

The chain joins TRBV7-3 to TRBJ2-3, with 7 bases fitting TRBD1. V lost 6 bases, J lost 1 base, and 10 bases stayed unmatched. Germline assignment: CDR1 SGHTA and CDR2 FQGTGA. The CDR3 is made up of 16 amino acids. DNA for the CDR3: TGTGCCAGCAGATCCGGACAGGATGATCGCACAGATACGCAGTATTTT. Amino acid sequence: CASRSGQDDRTDTQYF. The variable domain in full, completed from reference TRBV7-3 and TRBJ2-3, reads GAGVSQTPSNKVTEKGKYVELRCDPISGHTALYWYRQSLGQGPEFLIYFQGTGAADDSGLPNDRFFAVRPEGSVSTLKIQRTERGDSAVYLCASRSGQDDRTDTQYFGPGTRLTVL.

The chain is built from TRBV29-1 and TRBJ2-5; 7 bases fit TRBD1. V gave up 6 bases and J gave up 5 bases; unmatched junction bases: 21. Germline CDR1 SQVTM, CDR2 ANQGSEA. The CDR3 is 17 amino acids. The CDR3 region has the DNA TGCAGCGTCGAGGGGACAGAGGAGGACTTAGTTTCGGAGACCCAGTACTTC. This sequence encodes CSVEGTEEDLVSETQYF. Together with reference TRBV29-1 and TRBJ2-5, the CDR3 gives the full variable domain: SAVISQKPSRDICQRGTSLTIQCQVDSQVTMMFWYRQQPGQSLTLIATANQGSEATYESGFVIDKFPISRPNLTFSTLTVSNMSPEDSSIYLCSVEGTEEDLVSETQYFGPGTRLLVL.

V and J are TRBV19 and TRBJ2-7; 8 nucleotides match TRBD1. With V trimmed by 7 bases and J by 3 bases, 11 bases remained unmatched. The CDR3 has 15 residues. Germline-derived CDR1 and CDR2 are LNHDA and SQIVND (reference sequence). The CDR3, as DNA: TGTGCCAGTAAGGGCGTGCGGGGACAGGACTACGAGCAGTACTTC. Residues: CASKGVRGQDYEQYF.

This clone was seen only once. The rearrangement joins TRBV5-1 to TRBJ1-1; possible D gene TRBD1, 6 bases. This CDR3 has 15 amino acids. Germline CDR1 and CDR2: SGHRS and YFSETQ. Deletions cut 3 bases from V and 0 bases from J, with 12 bases between. The CDR3 bases are TGCGCCAGCAGCTCTCGACAGGACATGAACACTGAAGCTTTCTTT. Translated: CASSSRQDMNTEAFF.

The rearrangement uses TRBV19 and TRBJ2-1; TRBD2 matches at 9 bases. Per the germline V gene, CDR1 is LNHDA and CDR2 is SQIVND (reference sequence). The V and J ends lost 5 bases and 7 bases, in that order; junction bases with no gene match: 6. The CDR3 spans 14 residues. The CDR3 reads CASSDSGSSNEQFF. The CDR3, as DNA: TGTGCCAGTAGTGATAGCGGGAGTTCGAATGAGCAGTTCTTC.

The chain uses TRBV25-1 and TRBJ2-5; D remains unclear. There are 14 residues in the CDR3. The V end was cut by 6 bases, the J end by 2 bases, with 13 bases between. Germline loops: CDR1 MGHDK, CDR2 SYGVNS. The CDR3 protein is CASRKEQTQETQYF. CDR3 DNA: TGTGCCAGCAGAAAAGAACAGACGCAAGAGACCCAGTACTTC.

The gene calls are TRBV6-5 and TRBJ2-2, with 9 bases matching TRBD1. From germline, CDR1 is MNHEY and CDR2 SVGAGI. There are 15 residues in the CDR3. V lost 6 bases and J lost 5; bases outside the gene matches: 7. CDR3 sequence: CASSRTGDGTGELFF. CDR3 nucleotide sequence: TGTGCCAGCAGCAGGACAGGGGATGGAACCGGGGAGCTGTTTTTT.

This chain uses TRBV18 with TRBJ2-2; 8 nucleotides agree with TRBD1. The CDR3 has 16 amino acids. Germline CDR1 and CDR2: KGHSH and LQKENI. After removal of 5 bases from V and 3 bases from J, the junction contained 8 bases not matched to a gene. Here the CDR3 DNA reads TGTGCCAGCTCATCAAGACAGGGGAAGGACACCGGGGAGCTGTTTTTT. Translation gives CASSSRQGKDTGELFF.

The rearrangement joins TRBV29-1 to TRBJ1-2; 7 nucleotides match TRBD1. From germline, CDR1 is SQVTM and CDR2 ANQGSEA. The CDR3 is 14 residues long. Trimming removed 3 bases from V and 1 base from J; junction bases left unmatched: 5. The CDR3: CSVDSTGHNYGYTF. In DNA, the CDR3 is TGCAGCGTTGACTCGACAGGGCATAACTATGGCTACACCTTC.

The chain links TRBV7-9 to TRBJ1-3; 7 nucleotides line up with TRBD1. The CDR3 length is 14 residues. The germline V gene has CDR1 SEHNR and CDR2 FQNEAQ (reference sequence). After removal of 4 bases from V and 2 bases from J, the junction contained 2 bases not matched to a gene. This CDR3 is CASSSGGTGNTIYF. CDR3 in DNA: TGTGCCAGCAGCTCAGGGGGAACTGGAAACACCATATATTTT.